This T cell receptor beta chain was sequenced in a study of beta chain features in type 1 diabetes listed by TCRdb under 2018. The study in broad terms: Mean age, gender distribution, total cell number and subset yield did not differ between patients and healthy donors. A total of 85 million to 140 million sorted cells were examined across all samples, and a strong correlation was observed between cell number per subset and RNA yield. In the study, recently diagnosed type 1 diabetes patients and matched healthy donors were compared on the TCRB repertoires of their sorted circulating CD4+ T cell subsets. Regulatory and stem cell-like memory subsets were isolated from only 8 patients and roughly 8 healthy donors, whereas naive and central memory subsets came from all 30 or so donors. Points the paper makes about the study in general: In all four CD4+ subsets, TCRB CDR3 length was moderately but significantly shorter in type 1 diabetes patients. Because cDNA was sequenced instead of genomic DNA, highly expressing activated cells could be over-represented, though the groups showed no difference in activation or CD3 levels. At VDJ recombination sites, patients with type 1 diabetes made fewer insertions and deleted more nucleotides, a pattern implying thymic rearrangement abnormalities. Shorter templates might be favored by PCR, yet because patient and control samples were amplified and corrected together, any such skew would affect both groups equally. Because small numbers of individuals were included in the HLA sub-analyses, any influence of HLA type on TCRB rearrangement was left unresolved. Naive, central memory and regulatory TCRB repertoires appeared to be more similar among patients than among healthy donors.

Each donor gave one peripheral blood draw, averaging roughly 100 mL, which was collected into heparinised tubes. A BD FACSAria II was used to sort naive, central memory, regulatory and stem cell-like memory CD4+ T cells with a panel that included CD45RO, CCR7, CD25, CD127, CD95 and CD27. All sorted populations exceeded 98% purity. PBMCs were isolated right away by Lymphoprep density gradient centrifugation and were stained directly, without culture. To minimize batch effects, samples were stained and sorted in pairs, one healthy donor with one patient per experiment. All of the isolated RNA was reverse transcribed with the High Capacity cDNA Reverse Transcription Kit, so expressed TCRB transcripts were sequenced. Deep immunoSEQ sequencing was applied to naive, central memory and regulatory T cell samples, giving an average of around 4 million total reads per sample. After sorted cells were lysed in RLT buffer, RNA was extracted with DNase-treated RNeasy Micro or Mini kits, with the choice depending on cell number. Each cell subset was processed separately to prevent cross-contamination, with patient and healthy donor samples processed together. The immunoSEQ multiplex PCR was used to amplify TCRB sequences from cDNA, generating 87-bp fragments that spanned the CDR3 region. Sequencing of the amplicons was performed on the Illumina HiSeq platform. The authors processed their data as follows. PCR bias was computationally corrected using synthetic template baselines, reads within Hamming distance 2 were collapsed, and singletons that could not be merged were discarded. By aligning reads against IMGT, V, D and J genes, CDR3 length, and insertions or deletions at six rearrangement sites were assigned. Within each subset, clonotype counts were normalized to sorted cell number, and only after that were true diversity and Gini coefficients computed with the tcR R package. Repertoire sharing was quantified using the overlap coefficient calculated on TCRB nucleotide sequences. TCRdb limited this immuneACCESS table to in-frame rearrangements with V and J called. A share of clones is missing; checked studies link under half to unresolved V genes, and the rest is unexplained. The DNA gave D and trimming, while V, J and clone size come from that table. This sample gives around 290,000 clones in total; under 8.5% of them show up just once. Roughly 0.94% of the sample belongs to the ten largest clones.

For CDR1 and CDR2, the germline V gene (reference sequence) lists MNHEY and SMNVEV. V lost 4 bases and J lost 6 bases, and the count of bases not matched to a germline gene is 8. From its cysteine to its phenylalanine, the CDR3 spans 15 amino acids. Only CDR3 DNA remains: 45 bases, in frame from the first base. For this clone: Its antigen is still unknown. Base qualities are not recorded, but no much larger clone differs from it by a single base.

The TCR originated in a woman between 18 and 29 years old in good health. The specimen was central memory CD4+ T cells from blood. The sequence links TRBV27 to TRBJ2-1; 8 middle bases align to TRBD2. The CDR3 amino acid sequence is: CASSSLGTRGNEQFF. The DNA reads TGTGCCAGCAGTTCCCTCGGGACTAGGGGCAATGAGCAGTTCTTC.